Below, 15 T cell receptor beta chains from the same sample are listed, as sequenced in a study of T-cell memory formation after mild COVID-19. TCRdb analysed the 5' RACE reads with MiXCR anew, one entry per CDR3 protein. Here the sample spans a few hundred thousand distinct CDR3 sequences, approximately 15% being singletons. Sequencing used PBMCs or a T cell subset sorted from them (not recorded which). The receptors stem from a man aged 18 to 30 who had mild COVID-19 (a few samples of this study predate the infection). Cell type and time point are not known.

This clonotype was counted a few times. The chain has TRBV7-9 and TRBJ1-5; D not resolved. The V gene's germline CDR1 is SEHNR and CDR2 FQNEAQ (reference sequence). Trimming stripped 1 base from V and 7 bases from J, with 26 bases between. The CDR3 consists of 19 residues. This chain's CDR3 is CASSLVIGLGRTVGQPQHF. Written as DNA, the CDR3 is TGTGCCAGCAGCTTAGTGATCGGACTGGGTCGTACTGTAGGGCAGCCCCAGCATTTT.

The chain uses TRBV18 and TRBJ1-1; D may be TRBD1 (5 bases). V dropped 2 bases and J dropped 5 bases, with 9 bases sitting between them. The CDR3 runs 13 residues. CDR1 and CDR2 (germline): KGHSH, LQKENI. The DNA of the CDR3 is TGTGCCAGCTCACCATCCGAGGGGACTGAAGCTTTCTTT. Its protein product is CASSPSEGTEAFF.

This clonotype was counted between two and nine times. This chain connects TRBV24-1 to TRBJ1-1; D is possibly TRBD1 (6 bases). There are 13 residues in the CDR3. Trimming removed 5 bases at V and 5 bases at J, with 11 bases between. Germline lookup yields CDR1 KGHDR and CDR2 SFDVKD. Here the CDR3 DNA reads TGTGCCACCAGTGGCAAGGGGGGGACTGAAGCTTTCTTT. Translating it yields CATSGKGGTEAFF.

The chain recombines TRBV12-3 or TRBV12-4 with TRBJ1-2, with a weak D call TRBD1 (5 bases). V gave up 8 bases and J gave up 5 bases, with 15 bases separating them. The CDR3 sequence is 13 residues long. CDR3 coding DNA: TGTGCCAGCGAAGGAGGGGACGAGTATGGCTACACCTTC. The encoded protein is CASEGGDEYGYTF.

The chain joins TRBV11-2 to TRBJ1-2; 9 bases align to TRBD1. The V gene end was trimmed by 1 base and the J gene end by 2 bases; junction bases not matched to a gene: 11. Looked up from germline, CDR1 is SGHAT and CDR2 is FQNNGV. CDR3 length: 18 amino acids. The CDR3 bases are TGTGCCAGCAGCTTAGTCCGGGACAGGGCGTTAGGAAACTATGGCTACACCTTC. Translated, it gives CASSLVRDRALGNYGYTF.

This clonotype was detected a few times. The DNA for the CDR3 is TGTGCCAGCAGCCGAGAAGCTAGCTCAGCCTACGAGCAGTACTTC. Its protein is CASSREASSAYEQYF. The chain is built from TRBV7-6 and TRBJ2-7; D perhaps matches TRBD2 (5 bases). The CDR3 sequence is 15 residues long. Trimming took 5 bases from V and 2 from J, leaving 16 bases between them. Germline V gene data show CDR1 as SGHVS and CDR2 as FNYEAQ.

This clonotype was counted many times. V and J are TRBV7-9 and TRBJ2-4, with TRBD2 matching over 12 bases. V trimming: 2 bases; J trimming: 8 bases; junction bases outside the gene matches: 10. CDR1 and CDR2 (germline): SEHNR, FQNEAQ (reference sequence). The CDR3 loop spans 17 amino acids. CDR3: CASSLLTLAGGPYIQYF. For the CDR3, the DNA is TGTGCCAGCAGCTTACTTACTCTAGCGGGGGGGCCGTACATTCAGTACTTC.

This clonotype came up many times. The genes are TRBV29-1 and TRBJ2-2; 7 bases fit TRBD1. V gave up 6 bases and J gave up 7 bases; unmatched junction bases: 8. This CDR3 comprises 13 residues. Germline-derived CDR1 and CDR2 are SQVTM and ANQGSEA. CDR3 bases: TGCAGCGTAGAGGACAGGTTGAGCGGGGAGCTGTTTTTT. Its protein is CSVEDRLSGELFF.

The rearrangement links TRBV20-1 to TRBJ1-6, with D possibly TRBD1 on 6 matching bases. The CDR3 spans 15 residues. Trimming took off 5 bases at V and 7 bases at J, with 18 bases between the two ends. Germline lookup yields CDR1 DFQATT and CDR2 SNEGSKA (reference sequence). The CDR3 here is CSAPATQGPNSPLHF. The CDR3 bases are TGCAGTGCTCCAGCAACCCAGGGGCCAAATTCACCCCTCCACTTT.

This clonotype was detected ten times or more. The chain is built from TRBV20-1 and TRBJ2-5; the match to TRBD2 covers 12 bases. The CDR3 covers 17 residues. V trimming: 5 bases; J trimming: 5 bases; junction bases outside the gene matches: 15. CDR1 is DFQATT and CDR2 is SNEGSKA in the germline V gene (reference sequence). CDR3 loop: CSASPPSGGALRETQYF. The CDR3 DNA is TGCAGTGCTTCCCCCCCTAGCGGGGGGGCGTTACGGGAGACCCAGTACTTC.

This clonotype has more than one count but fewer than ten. As DNA, the CDR3 is TGTGCCGGGTGGGTAACAGGGGGCGGTCAGCCCCAGCATTTT. Its protein is CAGWVTGGGQPQHF. The chain links TRBV21-1 to TRBJ1-5; TRBD1 was called by the table and not checked on the DNA. TRBV21-1 corresponds to a pseudogene. The CDR3 consists of 14 residues.

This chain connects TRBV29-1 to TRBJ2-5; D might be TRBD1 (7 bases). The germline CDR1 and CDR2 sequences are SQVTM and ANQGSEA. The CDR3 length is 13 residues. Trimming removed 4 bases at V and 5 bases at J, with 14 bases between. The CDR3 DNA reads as TGCAGCGTTGCTTTTTCAGGGGGGGAGACCCAGTACTTC. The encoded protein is CSVAFSGGETQYF.

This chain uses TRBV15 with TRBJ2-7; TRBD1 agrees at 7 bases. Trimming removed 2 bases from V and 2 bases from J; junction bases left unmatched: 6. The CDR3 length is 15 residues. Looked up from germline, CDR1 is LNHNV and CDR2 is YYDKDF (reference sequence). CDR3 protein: CATSRLRTGPYEQYV. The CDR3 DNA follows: TGTGCCACCAGCAGATTGAGGACAGGACCCTACGAGCAGTACGTC.

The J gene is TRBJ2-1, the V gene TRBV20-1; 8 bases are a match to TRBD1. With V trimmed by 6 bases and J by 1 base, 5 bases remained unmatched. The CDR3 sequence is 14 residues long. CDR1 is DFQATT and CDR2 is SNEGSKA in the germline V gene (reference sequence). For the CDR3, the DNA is TGCAGTGCAAAGACAGGGGAATCCTACAATGAGCAGTTCTTC. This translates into CSAKTGESYNEQFF.

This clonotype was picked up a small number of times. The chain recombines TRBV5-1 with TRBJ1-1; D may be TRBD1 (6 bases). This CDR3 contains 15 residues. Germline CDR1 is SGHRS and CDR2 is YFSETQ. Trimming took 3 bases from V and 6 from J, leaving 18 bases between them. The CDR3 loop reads CASSWGSGGGAEAFF. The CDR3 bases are TGCGCCAGCAGCTGGGGTAGTGGGGGCGGGGCTGAAGCTTTCTTT.